Sequencing of this T cell receptor beta chain was carried out in a study of beta chain features in type 1 diabetes. Germline V gene lookup returns CDR1 MNHEY and CDR2 SVGAGI. The CDR3 consists of 14 residues. The V segment lost 5 bases and the J segment 3 bases; nucleotides outside the gene matches: 4. All of the isolated RNA was reverse transcribed, so expressed TCRB transcripts were sequenced. The method was immunoSEQ multiplex PCR; TCRdb's version includes in-frame clones alone and lacks a portion of them. The data hold around 160,000 clones, with around 8% observed a single time. This clone was seen a few times. Its matching antigen is unknown. Broader study findings: Researchers could not determine here whether HLA type influences TCRB rearrangement. The study found moderately but significantly shorter TCRB CDR3s in all four CD4+ subsets of Type 1 diabetes patients. PCR might preferentially amplify shorter templates, equally in patients and controls.

This TCR was recovered from a woman under 30 with type 1 diabetes. Sequencing used central memory CD4+ T cells from blood. The rearrangement uses TRBV6-5 and TRBJ2-1, with 7 positions matching TRBD1. The CDR3 loop is CASSRQGIYNEQFF. The CDR3 nucleotides read TGTGCCAGCAGTCGACAGGGTATCTACAATGAGCAGTTCTTC.